Shown below are 15 T cell receptor beta chains from a single sample sequenced in a study of somatic mutations in cytotoxic T cells in rheumatoid arthritis. Sequencing was performed with immunoSEQ multiplex PCR; in TCRdb, only in-frame clones are kept and a portion is missing. This sample has roughly 5,000 clones; about 72% occur once, and the top ten carry roughly 27%. Sequencing input: CD8+ T cells sorted from blood. Receptor source: an adult with rheumatoid arthritis.

This clone was recorded once. The chain couples TRBV27 to TRBJ2-7, with D perhaps matching TRBD1 or TRBD2 (6 bases each). V was shortened by 4 bases and J by 2 bases, with 9 bases between the two germline ends. The germline V gene encodes CDR1 MNHEY and CDR2 SMNVEV (reference sequence). The CDR3 runs 13 residues. The chain's CDR3 is CASSSGATYEQYF. CDR3 bases: TGTGCCAGCAGTTCGGGGGCGACCTACGAGCAGTACTTC.

The chain has TRBV2 and TRBJ2-1, with 7 bases matching TRBD1. After removal of 6 bases from V and 5 bases from J, the junction contained 7 bases not matched to a gene. This CDR3 comprises 14 residues. Looked up from germline, CDR1 is SNHLY and CDR2 is FYNNEI. CDR3: CASSRDSSNNEQFF. The DNA for the CDR3 is TGTGCCAGCAGCCGGGACAGCAGTAACAATGAGCAGTTCTTC. Full variable domain (outside the CDR3, taken from reference TRBV2 and TRBJ2-1): EPEVTQTPSHQVTQMGQEVILRCVPISNHLYFYWYRQILGQKVEFLVSFYNNEISEKSEIFDDQFSVERPDGSNFTLKIRSTKLEDSAMYFCASSRDSSNNEQFFGPGTRLTVL.

The rearrangement links TRBV4-1 to TRBJ1-2; 7 nucleotides match TRBD1. The CDR3 consists of 15 residues. Germline V gene sequence: CDR1 MGHRA, CDR2 YSYEKL. The V and J ends lost 4 bases and 3 bases, in that order; junction bases with no gene match: 8. The CDR3, as DNA: TGCGCCAGCAGCCCAGGACAGGTCACTTACTATGGCTACACCTTC. It encodes CASSPGQVTYYGYTF.

This sequence joins TRBV5-4 and TRBJ1-1, with 10 bases that match TRBD1. V lost 4 bases to trimming and J lost 0 bases; unmatched junction nucleotides: 6. Germline V gene sequence: CDR1 SGHNT, CDR2 YYREEE (reference sequence). The length of the CDR3 is 16 residues. The CDR3 DNA sequence: TGTGCCAGCAGCCCTGGACAGGGGGGGTTGAACACTGAAGCTTTCTTT. Translated, it gives CASSPGQGGLNTEAFF. Full variable domain (remainder filled in from reference TRBV5-4 and TRBJ1-1): ETGVTQSPTHLIKTRGQQVTLRCSSQSGHNTVSWYQQALGQGPQFIFQYYREEENGRGNFPPRFSGLQFPNYSSELNVNALELDDSALYLCASSPGQGGLNTEAFFGQGTRLTVV.

This chain joins TRBV7-2 and TRBJ1-4; D gene uncertain. Trimming took off 3 bases at V and 8 bases at J, with 22 bases between the two ends. Germline V gene data show CDR1 as SGHTA and CDR2 as FQGNSA. This CDR3 region has 17 residues. CDR3 sequence (DNA): TGTGCCAGCAGCTTCACTTTGGGCGGTACCTGGAGGGAAAAACTGTTTTTT. Protein: CASSFTLGGTWREKLFF.

This clone occurred a few times. This chain links TRBV30 with TRBJ1-1; D uncertain. The CDR3 is 13 amino acids. Per germline, CDR1 GTSNPN and CDR2 SVGIG (reference sequence). Trimming shortened V by 5 bases and J by 4 bases, and 14 bases separated the two germline ends. The CDR3 DNA follows: TGTGCCTGGTCAGCGATCCGGGGCACTGAAGCTTTCTTT. Its protein product is CAWSAIRGTEAFF.

The chain joins TRBV4-1 to TRBJ2-7; 9 nucleotides align to TRBD1. From germline, CDR1 is MGHRA and CDR2 YSYEKL. CDR3 length: 16 amino acids. The junction had 12 bases not matched to a gene; V was cut back by 4 bases and J by 5 bases. CDR3 amino acids: CASSRRPGTGINEQYF. Here the CDR3 DNA reads TGCGCCAGCAGCCGGAGACCCGGGACAGGGATCAACGAGCAGTACTTC.

The sample holds a few counts of this clone. The chain has TRBV4-1 and TRBJ1-4; 8 bases align to TRBD1. V shed 4 bases and J 6 bases; nucleotides not matched to a gene: 4. The CDR3 runs to 14 residues. The germline CDR1 and CDR2 sequences are MGHRA and YSYEKL. The CDR3 sequence: CASSPPTGDEKLFF. As DNA, the CDR3 is TGCGCCAGCAGCCCCCCGACAGGGGATGAAAAACTGTTTTTT.

The chain carries TRBV11-1 and TRBJ2-7; D is tentatively TRBD1 or TRBD2 (5 bases each). The germline V gene has CDR1 SGHAT and CDR2 FQDESV (reference sequence). The CDR3 is 13 amino acids. V lost 2 bases and J lost 10, with 15 bases in between. CDR3 sequence reads: CASSLPGTGIQYF. DNA of the CDR3: TGTGCCAGCAGCTTACCCGGGACGGGAATACAGTACTTC.

The chain employs TRBV29-1 and TRBJ2-7; a possible D gene is TRBD1 (5 bases). Trimming removed 1 base from V and 8 bases from J, with 15 bases in between. CDR3 length equals 13 residues. Germline lookup yields CDR1 SQVTM and CDR2 ANQGSEA. The CDR3 DNA is TGCAGCGTTGAAGGGGCAGGGCCACGAAAGCAGTACTTC. Translated, it gives CSVEGAGPRKQYF.

The chain couples TRBV5-1 to TRBJ1-1, with D unresolved. Deletions cut 3 bases from V and 1 base from J, with 13 bases between. The CDR3 extends over 15 amino acids. The V gene's germline CDR1 is SGHRS and CDR2 YFSETQ. This chain's CDR3 is CASSYYADGNTEAFF. The CDR3 nucleotides read TGCGCCAGCAGCTACTACGCGGACGGGAACACTGAAGCTTTCTTT.

This chain joins TRBV4-3 and TRBJ2-7, with D maybe TRBD1 (6 bases). CDR3 length: 15 residues. CDR1 and CDR2 (germline): LGHNA, YSLEER. The ends were cut back, 1 base at V and 2 bases at J, with 12 bases in the middle. The CDR3 sequence: CASSQVATGTYEQYF. In DNA, the CDR3 is TGCGCCAGCAGCCAAGTCGCGACAGGAACCTACGAGCAGTACTTC.

This rearrangement joins TRBV6-1 to TRBJ1-1; unclear D gene. The CDR3 contains 14 residues. Germline lookup yields CDR1 MNHNS and CDR2 SASEGT. V lost 2 bases, J lost 5 bases, and 12 bases lay in between. CDR3 DNA: TGTGCCAGCAGTGAAAGTCAGGTAACGACTGAAGCTTTCTTT. Amino acids: CASSESQVTTEAFF.

This rearrangement joins TRBV7-8 to TRBJ2-7; possibly TRBD2 for D (5 bases). CDR3 length equals 14 residues. Trimming took off 2 bases at V and 1 base at J, with 9 bases between the two ends. Germline CDR1 and CDR2: SGHVS and FQNEAQ. The CDR3, as DNA: TGTGCCAGCAGCTTATCGGGATCATCCTACGAGCAGTACTTC. This gives the protein CASSLSGSSYEQYF.

This rearrangement joins TRBV30 to TRBJ2-3; D is uncertain. The germline CDR1 and CDR2 sequences are GTSNPN and SVGIG (reference sequence). This CDR3 contains 12 residues. V lost 5 bases to trimming and J lost 6 bases, with 12 bases between them. The DNA of the CDR3 is TGTGCCTGGGGGTGGTTAATGGATACGCAGTATTTT. Protein: CAWGWLMDTQYF.